This T cell receptor (beta chain) emerged from a study of blood T cell repertoires in COVID-19. Profiling relied on immunoSEQ multiplex PCR, and the TCRdb table lists in-frame clones only, not all of them. The profile shows tens of thousands of clones, about 90% of them singletons. The TCR was taken from a man at least 80 years old in a cohort sampled during active COVID-19. Sequencing was performed on peripheral blood.

CDR3 bases: TGCGCCAGCAGCCTCCGGGACAGGGACGAAAAACTGTTTTTT. Residues: CASSLRDRDEKLFF. This sequence joins TRBV4-1 and TRBJ1-4; TRBD1 matches at 9 bases. The length of the CDR3 is 14 residues. CDR1 is MGHRA, CDR2 YSYEKL, per germline. The J segment lost 8 bases and the V segment lost 4 bases, leaving 5 bases of the junction unmatched.